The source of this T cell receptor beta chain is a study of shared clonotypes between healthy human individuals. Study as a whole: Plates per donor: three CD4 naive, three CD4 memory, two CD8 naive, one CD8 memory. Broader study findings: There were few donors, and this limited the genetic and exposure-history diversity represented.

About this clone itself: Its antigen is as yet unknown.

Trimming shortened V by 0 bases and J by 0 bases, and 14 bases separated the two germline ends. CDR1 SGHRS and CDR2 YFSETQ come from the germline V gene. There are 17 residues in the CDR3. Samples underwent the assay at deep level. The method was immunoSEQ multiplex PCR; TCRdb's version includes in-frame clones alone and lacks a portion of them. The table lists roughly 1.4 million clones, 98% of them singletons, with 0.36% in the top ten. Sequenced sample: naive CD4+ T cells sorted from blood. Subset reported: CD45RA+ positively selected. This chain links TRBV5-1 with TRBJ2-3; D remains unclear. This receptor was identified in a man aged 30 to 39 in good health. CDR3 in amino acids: CASSLEARVGSTDTQYF. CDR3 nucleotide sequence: TGCGCCAGCAGCTTGGAGGCACGAGTCGGAAGCACAGATACGCAGTATTTT.